This TCR beta chain is drawn from a study of CD4 T cells in relation to SARS-CoV-2 and coronaviruses. As for the study in general: The restricting HLA molecule for shared crossreactive spike epitopes was mapped. Study-wide results and limits: In roughly 65% of donors, memory CD4+ clonotypes crossrecognized SARS-CoV-2 and at least one common cold coronavirus spike. According to naive versus memory sequencing, detected responses are memory recall, not newly primed. Monoreactive clones expanded significantly more to SARS-CoV-2 than crossreactive clones did.

To note about this clone: What it binds is unknown.

Measured with immunoSEQ multiplex PCR; TCRdb has only the in-frame clones, and not every one. Of 60,000 to 75,000 clones listed, just over 90% are singletons. The unexposed donors gave CD4+ T cells in about 2011-2018, prior to COVID-19. Germline assignment: CDR1 LGHDT and CDR2 YNNKEL (reference sequence). The CDR3 totals 17 residues. Trimming at V came to 4 bases and at J to 3 bases, leaving 5 bases not matched to a gene. Sequencing was done on a sample of naive CD4+ T cells from PBMCs. Described subset: naive CD4+ T cells isolated by negative enrichment. The TCR originated in a human donor in good health. The V call is TRBV3-1 (or the pseudogene TRBV3-2), the J call TRBJ2-1; 14 bases fit TRBD2. DNA of the CDR3: TGTGCCAGCAGCCCTGGGACTAGCGGGAGTGTCTACAATGAGCAGTTCTTC. This sequence encodes CASSPGTSGSVYNEQFF.